This TCR beta chain was recovered during a study of blood T cell repertoires in COVID-19. Across the study: There were acute and convalescent COVID-19 samples, and they came from the United States, Italy and Spain. Sources were T cells, B-cell-depleted T cells, or PBMCs; the material itself was cDNA or gDNA.

This clone was seen a single time. Authors' analysis steps: For nucleated cells, counts were estimated from reference gene primer amplification. The assay was immunoSEQ multiplex PCR, and TCRdb's table has in-frame clones only and misses some. The V and J calls and clone size come from that table; D and trimming were worked out from the DNA. The sample has about 220,000 clones; approximately 80% are singletons. Germline V gene sequence: CDR1 LNHDA, CDR2 SQIVND (reference sequence). After removal of 5 bases from V and 8 bases from J, the junction contained 9 bases not matched to a gene. The CDR3 runs to 14 residues.

The rearrangement uses TRBV19 and TRBJ1-2, with 9 bases lining up with TRBD1. The origin of this receptor is a human donor in a cohort sampled during active COVID-19. The sequenced sample consisted of peripheral blood. DNA of the CDR3: TGTGCCAGTAGTCCGGACAGGGGAGAACTCGGCTACACCTTC. Protein product: CASSPDRGELGYTF.